What follows is one T cell receptor beta chain and its context. Its antigen is undetermined. Without the conserved terminal phenylalanine or tryptophan, this CDR3 likely stems from a read error. The source of the sample is a study of tumor and adjacent non-tumor tissue in lung cancer. General study findings and limits: TCR diversity was significantly greater in tumor than normal lung tissue.

No cell sorting was done before RNA was extracted from the tissue. Distant lung tissue was collected more than 3 cm away from the tumor edge. The library came from three nested PCR rounds adapted from ARM-PCR protocols. Each CDR3 protein gets one entry after TCRdb re-called the multiplex PCR reads with MiXCR. The repertoire consists of 40,000 to 55,000 distinct CDR3 sequences, with 60% to 80% occurring once and the leading ten covering 20% to 25%. Germline loops: CDR1 SGHKS, CDR2 YYEKEE (reference sequence). CDR3 length: 14 residues. Trimming cost V 7 bases and J 5 bases, with 17 bases left between them.

Sample: distant non-tumor lung tissue. This sequence joins TRBV5-5 and TRBJ2-3, with unresolved D. This clonotype was sampled from a woman aged 55-70 years with non-small cell lung cancer. The CDR3 DNA follows: TGTGCCAGCGGCTCGTACAGATACATAGATACGCAGTATTCT. It codes for CASGSYRYIDTQYS.